These 20 T cell receptor beta chains were all obtained from the same sample, sequenced in a study of blood T cell repertoires in COVID-19 (TCRdb year 2020). Library generation was performed with the immunoSEQ multiplex PCR assay. TCRdb mirrors the immuneACCESS table, restricted to in-frame sequences. Some clones are absent from its copies; in checked studies, under half trace to an unresolved V gene, and the reason for the others is unknown. This sample has some 160,000 clones in its table, and around 83% of those were observed once. Roughly 19% of the sample is held by the ten biggest clonotypes. The sample taken for sequencing was peripheral blood. These receptors all stem from a woman aged 70-85 years who had recovered from COVID-19.

The rearrangement uses TRBV7-2 and TRBJ2-7; no firm D call. Germline V gives CDR1 SGHTA, CDR2 FQGNSA. The CDR3 runs to 12 residues. V lost 1 base and J 4 bases, leaving 5 bases between the germline ends. The CDR3 here is CASSLVGYEQYF. The CDR3 nucleotides read TGTGCCAGCAGCTTAGTCGGGTACGAGCAGTACTTC.

This clone was seen once. This rearrangement joins TRBV4-3 to TRBJ2-5; D is perhaps TRBD1 (6 bases). This CDR3 has 13 amino acids. The V end was cut by 0 bases, the J end by 5 bases, with 7 bases between. Germline V CDR1 and CDR2: LGHNA, YSLEER. In DNA, the CDR3 is TGCGCCAGCAGCCAAGATCAGGGGGAGACCCAGTACTTC. Encoded protein: CASSQDQGETQYF.

The V and J genes are TRBV15 and TRBJ2-5; D remains unclear. This CDR3 has 16 amino acids. The germline CDR1 and CDR2 sequences are LNHNV and YYDKDF (reference sequence). Trimming left V 0 bases short and J 5 bases short, with 16 bases between. The CDR3 nucleotides are TGTGCCACCAGCAGAGATCACCCCCGGGTTGGGGAGACCCAGTACTTC. It is translated as CATSRDHPRVGETQYF.

J is TRBJ1-5 and V is TRBV12-3 or TRBV12-4; 8 positions agree with TRBD1. V shed 7 bases, J shed 7 bases, and the junction held 6 bases outside the gene matches. CDR3 length: 13 amino acids. The CDR3 DNA reads as TGTGCCAGCATGGCAGGGGGCGGGCAGCCCCAGCATTTT. Protein product: CASMAGGGQPQHF.

On this clone: In the same sample, other DNA sequences code for this CDR3. The rearrangement links TRBV28 to TRBJ1-5; 9 nucleotides line up with TRBD1. This CDR3 has 15 amino acids. Trimming at V came to 6 bases and at J to 7 bases, leaving 10 bases not matched to a gene. The V gene's germline CDR1 is MDHEN and CDR2 SYDVKM. CDR3 amino acids: CASSLGQGYRQPQHF. The CDR3 DNA follows: TGTGCCAGCAGCTTGGGACAGGGTTATCGGCAGCCCCAGCATTTT.

This clone was counted a few times. The gene calls are TRBV7-3 and TRBJ2-3; 9 nucleotides align to TRBD2. This CDR3 has 17 amino acids. J was trimmed by 5 bases and V by 3 bases; bases with no gene match: 12. Germline CDR1 reads SGHTA; CDR2 reads FQGTGA. The CDR3 reads CASSFSPRRGGLDTQYF. The DNA of the CDR3 is TGTGCCAGCAGCTTCTCCCCCCGGCGGGGGGGCTTAGATACGCAGTATTTT.

The V call is TRBV6-2 or TRBV6-3, the J call TRBJ2-3; 7 bases line up with TRBD1. Germline V gives CDR1 MNHEY, CDR2 SVGEGT. The CDR3 length is 15 residues. The trim removed 0 bases at V and 5 bases at J, leaving 5 bases unmatched. The CDR3 sequence: CASSYSSQGIDTQYF. In nucleotides, the CDR3 is TGTGCCAGCAGTTACTCCTCACAGGGGATAGATACGCAGTATTTT.

A single count supports this clone. The CDR3 DNA reads as TGTGCCAGCTCACCCTCCGCGGGGTGGTCTCGAAACACCATATATTTT. Amino acids: CASSPSAGWSRNTIYF. This chain joins TRBV18 and TRBJ1-3; D uncertain. The CDR3 has 16 residues. Trimming left V 3 bases short and J 5 bases short, with 17 bases between. CDR1 and CDR2 from the germline V gene are KGHSH and LQKENI.

The gene calls are TRBV15 and TRBJ2-2; 8 positions agree with TRBD2. V shed 3 bases and J 5 bases; nucleotides not matched to a gene: 5. CDR3 length: 15 amino acids. Germline values: CDR1 LNHNV, CDR2 YYDKDF (reference sequence). The CDR3 DNA sequence: TGTGCCACCAGCAGGACACTAGCGGTGACCGGGGAGCTGTTTTTT. It codes for CATSRTLAVTGELFF.

The V call is TRBV9, the J call TRBJ1-4; TRBD1 aligns across 7 bases. After removal of 3 bases from V and 4 bases from J, the junction contained 9 bases not matched to a gene. Germline V lookup: CDR1 SGDLS, CDR2 YYNGEE. The CDR3 length is 16 residues. CDR3 amino acids: CASSEGTAAGNEKLFF. The CDR3, as DNA: TGTGCCAGCAGCGAGGGGACAGCCGCTGGTAATGAAAAACTGTTTTTT.

This chain uses TRBV5-1 with TRBJ1-2, with a tentative D call TRBD1 (5 bases). V was shortened by 4 bases and J by 5 bases, with 18 bases between the two germline ends. The CDR3 covers 15 residues. Germline V lookup: CDR1 SGHRS, CDR2 YFSETQ. The CDR3 DNA reads as TGCGCCAGCAGCCTGGAGCCCCTGGGGCCTTATGGCTACACCTTC. This encodes CASSLEPLGPYGYTF.

Of note for this clone: This same CDR3 is encoded by further DNA sequences in the sample. This chain uses TRBV14 with TRBJ1-2; 9 positions match TRBD1. The junction had 5 bases not matched to a gene; V was cut back by 4 bases and J by 8 bases. CDR3 length: 13 residues. CDR1 is SGHDN and CDR2 is FVKESK in the germline V gene. Written as DNA, the CDR3 is TGTGCCAGCAGCCCCCGGACAGGGGACGGCTACACCTTC. This sequence encodes CASSPRTGDGYTF.

J is TRBJ2-1 and V is TRBV3-1 (or the pseudogene TRBV3-2), with 7 positions matching TRBD1. Germline V gene sequence: CDR1 LGHDT, CDR2 YNNKEL (reference sequence). Losses at the gene ends were 1 base for V and 5 bases for J; bases not matched to a gene: 5. The CDR3 is 15 amino acids. The CDR3 loop reads CASSQVERGHNEQFF. The CDR3 coding sequence is TGTGCCAGCAGCCAAGTAGAAAGGGGGCACAATGAGCAGTTCTTC.

The chain carries TRBV19 and TRBJ1-2; 10 bases are a match to TRBD1. CDR1 is LNHDA, CDR2 SQIVND, per germline (reference sequence). The CDR3 runs to 13 residues. The ends lost 9 bases at V and 5 bases at J; junction bases unmatched: 6. The CDR3 loop is CASRGDRGYGYTF. In nucleotides, the CDR3 is TGTGCCAGCCGGGGGGACAGGGGATATGGCTACACCTTC.

This clone was recorded once. The chain has TRBV5-1 and TRBJ1-6; possible D gene TRBD1, 5 bases. The germline CDR1 and CDR2 sequences are SGHRS and YFSETQ. V lost 0 bases to trimming and J lost 9 bases, with 19 bases between them. CDR3 length: 17 residues. The CDR3 coding sequence is TGCGCCAGCAGCTTGGCCAATGATAGGGGTCGGCGTTCACCCCTCCACTTT. This encodes CASSLANDRGRRSPLHF.

The V and J genes are TRBV19 and TRBJ1-5; perhaps TRBD1 as D (5 bases). The V end lost 4 bases, the J end lost 7 bases, and 11 bases lay between the germline ends. The CDR3 sequence is 13 residues long. Per the germline V gene, CDR1 is LNHDA and CDR2 is SQIVND (reference sequence). The CDR3 DNA reads TGTGCCAGTAGTACGTCCGGGGGGCAGCCCCAGCATTTT. This encodes CASSTSGGQPQHF.

The chain links TRBV2 to TRBJ1-5, with D possibly being TRBD1 (5 bases). The germline V gene has CDR1 SNHLY and CDR2 FYNNEI. V was pared by 3 bases and J by 9 bases, with 12 bases between. The CDR3 has 13 residues. The CDR3 DNA follows: TGTGCCAGCAGTGACAGGGCCAGGTGGCCCCAGCATTTT. This gives the protein CASSDRARWPQHF. Full variable domain (rest looked up from reference TRBV2 and TRBJ1-5): EPEVTQTPSHQVTQMGQEVILRCVPISNHLYFYWYRQILGQKVEFLVSFYNNEISEKSEIFDDQFSVERPDGSNFTLKIRSTKLEDSAMYFCASSDRARWPQHFGDGTRLSIL.

The chain couples TRBV2 to TRBJ2-7; the D is unclear. The ends were cut back, 6 bases at V and 6 bases at J, with 12 bases in the middle. This CDR3 comprises 12 residues. Per germline, CDR1 SNHLY and CDR2 FYNNEI. This CDR3 reads CASSSDSGEQYF. CDR3 bases: TGTGCCAGCAGCTCCGATTCGGGCGAGCAGTACTTC.

The chain combines TRBV2 with TRBJ2-2; TRBD2 is a possible D gene (6 bases). The germline CDR1 and CDR2 sequences are SNHLY and FYNNEI. This CDR3 region has 14 residues. The V end was cut by 7 bases, the J end by 2 bases, with 11 bases between. The CDR3, as DNA: TGTGCCAGCACCGGGACTGGTAACACCGGGGAGCTGTTTTTT. It translates to CASTGTGNTGELFF.

The genes are TRBV6-5 and TRBJ1-2; D is unclear. Germline lookup yields CDR1 MNHEY and CDR2 SVGAGI. V lost 6 bases, J lost 1 base, and 9 bases lay in between. CDR3 size: 13 residues. The CDR3 DNA reads TGTGCCAGCAGCCGGGGTGATAACTATGGCTACACCTTC. Translation: CASSRGDNYGYTF.